The 19 T cell receptor beta chains below were found in one sample sequenced in a study of blood T cell repertoires in COVID-19. Profiling relied on immunoSEQ multiplex PCR, and the TCRdb table lists in-frame clones only, not all of them. The table shows tens of thousands of clones, with around 88% occurring only once. Sequenced sample: peripheral blood. The receptor source for this set is a man aged 55 to 69 with acute or convalescent COVID-19.

The chain combines TRBV6-1 with TRBJ2-3, with 7 positions matching TRBD2. The germline V gene encodes CDR1 MNHNS and CDR2 SASEGT. Trimming took 1 base from V and 2 from J; bases not matched to a gene: 9. The CDR3 runs 17 residues. The CDR3 DNA sequence: TGTGCCAGCAGTGAAGAAGGGTCAGCGGGATACACAGATACGCAGTATTTT. Its protein is CASSEEGSAGYTDTQYF.

The V and J genes are TRBV2 and TRBJ1-5, with 10 bases that match TRBD1. Germline lookup yields CDR1 SNHLY and CDR2 FYNNEI. J lost 4 bases, V lost 5 bases, and 8 bases had no gene match. The CDR3 extends over 16 amino acids. In DNA form, the CDR3 reads TGTGCCAGCAGTAAAGTGGACAGGGGGGGAAATCAGCCCCAGCATTTT. It specifies CASSKVDRGGNQPQHF.

The J gene is TRBJ1-4, the V gene TRBV28; 8 bases map to TRBD1. This CDR3 comprises 14 residues. The ends lost 5 bases at V and 8 bases at J; junction bases unmatched: 7. Looked up from germline, CDR1 is MDHEN and CDR2 is SYDVKM. The CDR3 spells CASSTQGAGEKLFF. The CDR3 DNA is TGTGCCAGCAGTACTCAGGGGGCAGGGGAAAAACTGTTTTTT. The complete variable domain, with remaining parts taken from reference TRBV28 and TRBJ1-4, reads DVKVTQSSRYLVKRTGEKVFLECVQDMDHENMFWYRQDPGLGLRLIYFSYDVKMKEKGDIPEGYSVSREKKERFSLILESASTNQTSMYLCASSTQGAGEKLFFGSGTQLSVL.

The chain employs TRBV2 and TRBJ1-2; TRBD1 agrees at 8 bases. The trim removed 1 base at V and 4 bases at J, leaving 11 bases unmatched. This CDR3 has 17 amino acids. The germline V gene encodes CDR1 SNHLY and CDR2 FYNNEI. CDR3: CASSEGAPGGFGYGYTF. CDR3 DNA sequence: TGTGCCAGCAGTGAAGGGGCACCAGGGGGCTTCGGCTATGGCTACACCTTC.

The chain employs TRBV24-1 and TRBJ2-1; TRBD1 agrees at 10 bases. Germline loops: CDR1 KGHDR, CDR2 SFDVKD. V shed 5 bases, J shed 3 bases, and the junction held 6 bases outside the gene matches. The CDR3 extends over 16 amino acids. The CDR3 region has the DNA TGTGCCACCAGTGGTCCGGGACAGGGGTTCTACAATGAGCAGTTCTTC. Protein: CATSGPGQGFYNEQFF.

The genes are TRBV7-2 and TRBJ1-5; the D gene is possibly TRBD1 (6 bases). Germline V lookup: CDR1 SGHTA, CDR2 FQGNSA. V lost 0 bases to trimming and J lost 4 bases, with 10 bases between them. The CDR3 loop spans 15 amino acids. The CDR3 DNA reads as TGTGCCAGCAGCTTAGCGCCAGGGGCTAATCAGCCCCAGCATTTT. This encodes CASSLAPGANQPQHF.

This clone was counted a single time. The chain recombines TRBV3-1 (or the pseudogene TRBV3-2) with TRBJ2-7; 10 bases align to TRBD2. The germline CDR1 and CDR2 sequences are LGHDT and YNNKEL (reference sequence). This CDR3 is built from 16 residues. Trimming at V came to 4 bases and at J to 0 bases, leaving 6 bases not matched to a gene. CDR3 amino acids: CASSPEVAGGSYEQYF. CDR3 nucleotides: TGTGCCAGCAGCCCTGAGGTAGCGGGGGGCTCCTACGAGCAGTACTTC.

This clone came up once. The chain couples TRBV24-1 to TRBJ2-1, with D perhaps matching TRBD2 (6 bases). There are 16 residues in the CDR3. The germline CDR1 and CDR2 sequences are KGHDR and SFDVKD. The V end lost 4 bases, the J end lost 0 bases, and 12 bases lay between the germline ends. The CDR3 reads CATSDLAAVSYNEQFF. The CDR3 DNA follows: TGTGCCACCAGTGACTTAGCGGCTGTCTCCTACAATGAGCAGTTCTTC.

J is TRBJ2-5 and V is TRBV6-7; D gene uncertain. TRBV6-7 is assigned to the ORF class and has an uncertain function. The CDR3 runs to 14 residues. Trimming took 4 bases from V and 1 from J, leaving 10 bases between them. CDR3 DNA sequence: TGTGCCAGCAGTTTCCCCTATGGCCAAGAGACCCAGTACTTC. This gives the protein CASSFPYGQETQYF.

The count of this clone is one. The chain couples TRBV28 to TRBJ1-1; TRBD1 might be the D (6 bases). CDR1 is MDHEN and CDR2 is SYDVKM in the germline V gene. CDR3 length: 15 residues. Deletions cut 4 bases from V and 5 bases from J, with 17 bases between. The CDR3, as DNA: TGTGCCAGCAGTTCTCCCGCCAGGCAGGGGACTGAAGCTTTCTTT. Its protein product is CASSSPARQGTEAFF.

This chain connects TRBV28 to TRBJ1-2, with TRBD1 matching over 9 bases. Germline V gene data show CDR1 as MDHEN and CDR2 as SYDVKM. The CDR3 has 14 residues. V was pared by 6 bases and J by 2 bases, with 4 bases of the junction left unmatched. CDR3 region: CASRPTGGNYGYTF. DNA of the CDR3: TGTGCCAGCAGACCCACAGGGGGCAACTATGGCTACACCTTC.

The rearrangement uses TRBV5-1 and TRBJ2-7; maybe TRBD1 (5 bases). V was shortened by 4 bases and J by 2 bases, with 16 bases between the two germline ends. Germline CDR1 SGHRS, CDR2 YFSETQ. The CDR3 has 15 residues. CDR3 nucleotides: TGCGCCAGCAGCCCGGAAGGGGTACCAGCCTACGAGCAGTACTTC. Translated, it gives CASSPEGVPAYEQYF.

This chain links TRBV23-1 with TRBJ2-2; TRBD1 agrees at 8 bases. TRBV23-1 is flagged as an ORF with uncertain function. The V and J ends lost 4 bases and 6 bases, in that order; junction bases with no gene match: 10. The CDR3 covers 16 residues. Here the CDR3 reads CASSPYGQGRAGELFF. CDR3 sequence (DNA): TGCGCCAGCAGTCCCTATGGACAGGGTAGGGCCGGGGAGCTGTTTTTT.

V and J are TRBV7-9 and TRBJ2-5; perhaps TRBD1 as D (6 bases). V was pared by 1 base and J by 5 bases, with 11 bases between. The CDR3 runs to 14 residues. Germline V gives CDR1 SEHNR, CDR2 FQNEAQ (reference sequence). The DNA of the CDR3 is TGTGCCAGCAGCTTAGAGGGGGTGAGGGAGACCCAGTACTTC. It is translated as CASSLEGVRETQYF. The full variable domain, rest sourced from reference TRBV7-9 and TRBJ2-5, is DTGVSQNPRHKITKRGQNVTFRCDPISEHNRLYWYRQTLGQGPEFLTYFQNEAQLEKSRLLSDRFSAERPKGSFSTLEIQRTEQGDSAMYLCASSLEGVRETQYFGPGTRLLVL.

The chain uses TRBV27 and TRBJ1-2; 9 nucleotides line up with TRBD1. Germline V gene lookup returns CDR1 MNHEY and CDR2 SMNVEV (reference sequence). This CDR3 spans 15 amino acids. With V trimmed by 2 bases and J by 7 bases, 8 bases remained unmatched. CDR3 residues: CASSLMGQGRSGYTF. CDR3 nucleotides: TGTGCCAGCAGTTTAATGGGACAGGGTCGGAGTGGCTACACCTTC.

This chain uses TRBV2 with TRBJ2-1, with 9 bases matching TRBD2. CDR3 length equals 16 residues. The J segment lost 3 bases and the V segment lost 6 bases, leaving 9 bases of the junction unmatched. Germline lookup yields CDR1 SNHLY and CDR2 FYNNEI. For the CDR3, the DNA is TGTGCCAGCAGAAGGTTCGCGGGAGGGGTCTACAATGAGCAGTTCTTC. This gives the protein CASRRFAGGVYNEQFF.

This clone was seen just once. J is TRBJ2-7 and V is TRBV9; 11 positions agree with TRBD2. Germline loops: CDR1 SGDLS, CDR2 YYNGEE. The CDR3 sequence is 16 residues long. The J segment lost 2 bases and the V segment lost 4 bases, leaving 8 bases of the junction unmatched. The DNA for the CDR3 is TGTGCCAGCAGCTACGGGGGACTAGCGGCGCCCTACGAGCAGTACTTC. Translated: CASSYGGLAAPYEQYF.

CDR3 loop: CASSPVTSGKPGELFF. CDR3 coding DNA: TGTGCCAGCTCACCAGTGACTAGCGGGAAACCCGGGGAGCTGTTTTTT. The chain recombines TRBV18 with TRBJ2-2; 11 nucleotides match TRBD2. The CDR3 sequence is 16 residues long. With V trimmed by 2 bases and J by 6 bases, 5 bases remained unmatched. The germline V gene encodes CDR1 KGHSH and CDR2 LQKENI.

This clone was counted once. The chain has TRBV7-9 and TRBJ2-1, with TRBD2 matching over 12 bases. CDR1 SEHNR and CDR2 FQNEAQ come from the germline V gene (reference sequence). The V and J ends lost 4 bases and 0 bases, in that order; junction bases with no gene match: 10. CDR3 length equals 19 residues. CDR3 coding DNA: TGTGCCAGCAGCTCCCGGACTAGCGGGGACTTTAGCTCCTACAATGAGCAGTTCTTC. Translation gives CASSSRTSGDFSSYNEQFF.